This T cell receptor (beta chain) emerged from a study of spatial heterogeneity in lung cancer (dated 2019 in TCRdb). Study-wide context: Beta-chain transcripts were consistently detected in greater numbers than alpha-chain transcripts, which likely reflects a higher abundance of beta-chain transcripts. In non-small cell lung cancer, the study quantitatively compared TCR alpha and beta repertoires across several tumor regions, matched nontumor lung, and blood. Both alpha and beta chains were TCR-sequenced in samples taken at surgery, namely 220 tumor regions, 62 to 65 matched nontumor lung samples and approximately 51 PBMC samples. Nonsynonymous mutation counts, determined by whole-exome sequencing of tumor tissue, were related to TCR repertoire features. In the raw uncorrected reads, each unique combination of TCR and UMI appeared more than ten times on average. The full study reports these points: Ubiquitous expanded tumor TCRs were detected in blood more often at tumor resection than at routine follow-up. Additional single-cell paired TCR alpha and beta sequencing was considered necessary to confirm, at a functional level, the hypothesis that regional TCRs recognize regional mutations.

The germline ends are 13 bases apart after V is trimmed by 6 bases and J by 7 bases. CDR1 is given as SGHRS and CDR2 as YFSETQ, both from the germline V gene. The CDR3 covers 13 residues, taking in both the cysteine and the phenylalanine. Of the read, only the CDR3 DNA is kept; its 39 bases are in frame from base 1. The library was obtained by 5' RACE. Sequencing was carried out with a NextSeq 500. In the TCR library protocol, a unique molecular identifier was attached to each TCR cDNA molecule so that PCR and sequencing errors could be corrected. Per the source publication's procedure: TCR identification, UMI-based error correction and CDR3 extraction were all carried out with Decombinator tools. TCRs above a frequency of 2 per 1,000, corresponding to the top 1% of the tumor frequency distribution, were defined as expanded. Each repertoire was subsampled 100 times to 5,000 TCRs, after which Renyi diversity was computed with the R vegan package. CDR3 similarity networks were built from amino acid triplet string-kernel similarity, connecting CDR3s with pairwise similarity above 0.82. In TCRdb, the public reads were trimmed at Q25 with fastp and aligned with MiXCR, with productive beta chains retained. Merged by CDR3 protein, the rows form single entries marked with the most common genes and DNA. The V and J calls and clone size come from TCRdb's table, not from the authors' own analysis. The sample has about 23,000 distinct CDR3 sequences on record, 4% to 6% of them singletons. The ten top clones hold 5.2% of the sample.

This clonotype was recorded at least ten times. The clone's antigen remains unknown. Per-base qualities were not stored, and no clone one base away is much larger. The sample's time point, from its label and the paper: sample taken at primary tumor resection. TCR sequencing used whole RNA extracted from tumor and nontumor lung tissue, or from cryopreserved PBMC samples, without cell sorting. Samples were obtained from about 69 patients with early-stage, untreated non-small cell lung cancer from the lung TRACERx cohort. Patients were selected for TCR sequencing only if sufficient RNA was available from at least two tumor regions.

The input for sequencing was PBMCs, taken at surgery. The receptor chain draws on TRBV5-1 and TRBJ1-4; no D gene can be assigned with confidence. The sequence derives from a male donor with early-stage non-small cell lung cancer. In nucleotide form, the sequence is TGCGCCAGCAATGGGGATGATGGTGAAAAACTGTTTTTT. Its coded protein is CASNGDDGEKLFF.